One and the same sample provided the 18 T cell receptor beta chains below, sequenced in a study of regulatory T cells in long-lasting Graves disease. Both iRepertoire HTBI primers and Arm-PCR of CDR3 regions were used to build the TCR beta libraries. TCRdb itself ran the multiplex PCR reads through MiXCR, one entry per CDR3 protein. The repertoire holds a few hundred thousand distinct CDR3 sequences, with about 14% as singletons. Noted time point: newly diagnosed GD, antithyroid drugs for less than 3 months. Extracted PBMC RNA gave rise to the TCR library. This same sample was also part of a study on T cells in Graves' hyperthyroidism and ophthalmopathy.

Source: peripheral blood mononuclear cells (PBMCs), taken at new diagnosis, from a patient treated with antithyroid drugs. All receptors come from a man younger than 40 with Graves disease.

This sequence joins TRBV28 and TRBJ1-1, with D possibly matching TRBD1 (5 bases). Trimming removed 3 bases at V and 0 bases at J, with 14 bases between. CDR3 length: 16 residues. CDR1 is MDHEN, CDR2 SYDVKM, per germline. CDR3 in DNA: TGTGCCAGCAGTTTTTTCTTTGGGGCCATGAACACTGAAGCTTTCTTT. It yields the protein CASSFFFGAMNTEAFF.

In its sample, this clonotype was seen a few times. The V gene is TRBV15, the J gene TRBJ2-1, with D perhaps assigned TRBD1 or TRBD2 (5 bases each). There are 18 residues in the CDR3. Trimming pared 0 bases from V and 0 bases from J, leaving 15 bases between. CDR1 and CDR2 from the germline V gene are LNHNV and YYDKDF (reference sequence). CDR3 nucleotide sequence: TGTGCCACCAGCAGAGAGTCCGGCGCTGGGGGCTCCTACAATGAGCAGTTCTTC. It is translated as CATSRESGAGGSYNEQFF.

V and J are TRBV18 and TRBJ1-5, with unresolved D. CDR3 length: 16 amino acids. The germline CDR1 and CDR2 sequences are KGHSH and LQKENI. V lost 3 bases, J lost 6 bases, and 18 bases lay in between. The CDR3 region has the DNA TGTGCCAGCTCACCTTCGGCGAATTTGATGGTTCAGCCCCAGCATTTT. Protein: CASSPSANLMVQPQHF. Using reference TRBV18 and TRBJ1-5 for the parts outside the CDR3, the full variable domain is NAGVMQNPRHLVRRRGQEARLRCSPMKGHSHVYWYRQLPEEGLKFMVYLQKENIIDESGMPKERFSAEFPKEGPSILRIQQVVRGDSAAYFCASSPSANLMVQPQHFGDGTRLSIL.

There are a few counts of this clonotype. This sequence joins TRBV12-5 and TRBJ2-4; possibly TRBD1 for D (5 bases). The ends were cut back, 2 bases at V and 4 bases at J, with 9 bases in the middle. CDR3 size: 14 residues. Germline CDR1 is LGHNT and CDR2 is FRNRAP. CDR3 DNA sequence: TGTGCTAGTGGTTTGTTTACAGGAAAAAACATTCAGTACTTC. Translated, it gives CASGLFTGKNIQYF.

This clonotype was seen many times. This chain uses TRBV20-1 with TRBJ2-7, with a possible D match to TRBD1 (6 bases). The CDR3 contains 14 residues. Germline-derived CDR1 and CDR2 are DFQATT and SNEGSKA (reference sequence). V was shortened by 3 bases and J by 9 bases, with 21 bases between the two germline ends. CDR3 DNA: TGCAGTGCTAGGCCGGGACATGGAGGTTTCGGGCAGTACTTC. It translates to CSARPGHGGFGQYF.

The chain carries TRBV11-2 and TRBJ2-5, with 7 bases lining up with TRBD1. CDR1 is SGHAT and CDR2 is FQNNGV in the germline V gene. V was clipped by 4 bases and J by 1 base; unmatched bases: 6. The CDR3 spans 15 residues. CDR3 nucleotides: TGTGCCAGCAGCTCGCAAGGGGGCCTCCAAGAGACCCAGTACTTC. This encodes CASSSQGGLQETQYF.

This clonotype was counted ten times or more. Here the CDR3 reads CASSPPAAGGREQYF. Here the CDR3 DNA reads TGTGCCAGCAGCCCTCCCGCAGCGGGGGGGCGCGAGCAGTACTTC. The chain joins TRBV12-3 or TRBV12-4 to TRBJ2-7, with 10 bases lining up with TRBD2. This CDR3 has 15 residues. V lost 6 bases, J lost 6 bases, and 11 bases stayed unmatched.

The rearrangement joins TRBV6-4 to TRBJ2-3; 8 bases line up with TRBD2. The germline gives CDR1 MRHNA, CDR2 SNTAGT. Trimming removed 3 bases from V and 2 bases from J; junction bases left unmatched: 1. This CDR3 contains 14 residues. The CDR3 DNA reads as TGTGCCAGCAGTGATAGCGGGATCACAGATACGCAGTATTTT. Amino acids: CASSDSGITDTQYF.

This clonotype was detected a few times. The chain combines TRBV5-6 with TRBJ2-5, with 8 bases identical to TRBD1. The CDR3 length is 15 residues. V was pared by 4 bases and J by 2 bases, with 7 bases of the junction left unmatched. Germline V gene sequence: CDR1 SGHDT, CDR2 YYEEEE. This CDR3 reads CASSLDRGRQETQYF. The CDR3 nucleotides read TGTGCCAGCAGCCTAGACAGGGGAAGGCAAGAGACCCAGTACTTC.

The table lists this clonotype with many counts. This chain uses TRBV10-3 with TRBJ1-5, with D uncertain. This CDR3 has 14 amino acids. Germline loops: CDR1 ENHRY, CDR2 SYGVKD. Trimming removed 5 bases at V and 0 bases at J, with 8 bases between. CDR3 sequence reads: CAISFTDSNQPQHF. The CDR3, as DNA: TGTGCCATCAGTTTTACAGATAGCAATCAGCCCCAGCATTTT.

In this sample, this clonotype turned up many times. This sequence joins TRBV7-8 and TRBJ1-2; D not resolved. The CDR3 is 12 amino acids. The germline CDR1 and CDR2 sequences are SGHVS and FQNEAQ. With 5 bases removed from V and 4 bases from J, the gap between germline ends came to 8 bases. This CDR3 is CASSQRAYGYTF. In nucleotides, the CDR3 is TGTGCCAGCAGCCAAAGGGCCTATGGCTACACCTTC.

This clonotype was detected a few times. V usage is TRBV19 and J usage is TRBJ1-4; the D gene is possibly TRBD1 (5 bases). V shed 7 bases and J shed 1 base, with 10 bases lying between them. Germline values: CDR1 LNHDA, CDR2 SQIVND (reference sequence). CDR3 length: 14 residues. CDR3 in DNA: TGTGCCAGTATCCCTGGGGGAACTAATGAAAAACTGTTTTTT. Translating it yields CASIPGGTNEKLFF.

CDR3 DNA: TGTGCCAGCAGCTTGGCCGGGACAAGGTTGAACACTGAAGCTTTCTTT. Translating gives CASSLAGTRLNTEAFF. This chain uses TRBV5-5 with TRBJ1-1; D perhaps matches TRBD1 (6 bases). Germline V gene lookup returns CDR1 SGHKS and CDR2 YYEKEE (reference sequence). This CDR3 spans 16 amino acids. Trimming took 0 bases from V and 0 from J, leaving 12 bases between them.

V is TRBV15 and J is TRBJ2-3, with D possibly TRBD2 on 6 matching bases. Germline V gene sequence: CDR1 LNHNV, CDR2 YYDKDF (reference sequence). This CDR3 is built from 14 residues. The ends were cut back, 8 bases at V and 2 bases at J, with 14 bases in the middle. The CDR3 loop reads CATCGTLLTDTQYF. In DNA form, the CDR3 reads TGTGCCACCTGCGGGACCCTTCTCACAGATACGCAGTATTTT.

Ten or more counts support this clonotype. This rearrangement joins TRBV7-3 to TRBJ2-3; unclear D gene. CDR1 is SGHTA and CDR2 is FQGTGA in the germline V gene. Trimming stripped 1 base from V and 2 bases from J, with 7 bases between. The CDR3 is made up of 14 amino acids. CDR3 residues: CASSLNRITDTQYF. CDR3 nucleotide sequence: TGTGCCAGCAGCTTAAACCGAATCACAGATACGCAGTATTTT.

This clonotype was counted between two and nine times. The CDR3 nucleotides read TGTGCCACCAGTGACAGGATGGATTCAGATACGCAGTATTTT. Protein: CATSDRMDSDTQYF. The chain links TRBV24-1 to TRBJ2-3; D not resolved. The CDR3 runs to 14 residues. V gave up 4 bases and J gave up 4 bases, with 11 bases separating them. Looked up from germline, CDR1 is KGHDR and CDR2 is SFDVKD.

The chain couples TRBV4-1 to TRBJ2-1; 9 bases align to TRBD2. Trimming took 1 base from V and 1 from J; bases not matched to a gene: 2. This CDR3 is built from 16 residues. Germline V gene data show CDR1 as MGHRA and CDR2 as YSYEKL. The CDR3 region has the DNA TGCGCCAGCAGCCAAGTTAGCGGGAGATCCTACAATGAGCAGTTCTTC. Translating it yields CASSQVSGRSYNEQFF.

This chain connects TRBV18 to TRBJ1-5, with D perhaps TRBD1 (6 bases). Trimming took off 3 bases at V and 4 bases at J, with 16 bases between the two ends. Germline-derived CDR1 and CDR2 are KGHSH and LQKENI. CDR3 length equals 16 residues. The CDR3 region has the DNA TGTGCCAGCTCACCGGGAGTGACAGGAGGAAATCAGCCCCAGCATTTT. Its translation: CASSPGVTGGNQPQHF.